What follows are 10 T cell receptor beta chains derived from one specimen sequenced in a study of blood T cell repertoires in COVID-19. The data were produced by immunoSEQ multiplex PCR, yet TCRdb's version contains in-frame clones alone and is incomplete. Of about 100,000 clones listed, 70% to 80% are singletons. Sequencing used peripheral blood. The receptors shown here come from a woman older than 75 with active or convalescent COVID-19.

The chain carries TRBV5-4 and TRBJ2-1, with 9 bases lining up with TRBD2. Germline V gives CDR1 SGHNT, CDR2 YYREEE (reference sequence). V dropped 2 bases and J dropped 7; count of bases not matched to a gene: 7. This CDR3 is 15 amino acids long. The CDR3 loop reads CASSFNIAGVNEQFF. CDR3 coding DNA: TGTGCCAGCAGCTTTAATATAGCGGGAGTGAATGAGCAGTTCTTC. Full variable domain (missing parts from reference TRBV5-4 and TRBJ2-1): ETGVTQSPTHLIKTRGQQVTLRCSSQSGHNTVSWYQQALGQGPQFIFQYYREEENGRGNFPPRFSGLQFPNYSSELNVNALELDDSALYLCASSFNIAGVNEQFFGPGTRLTVL.

CDR3 coding DNA: TGCGCCAGTAGCGGGACTAGCGGGGCGATGGCCGACAATGAGCAGTTCTTC. Protein: CASSGTSGAMADNEQFF. The V gene is TRBV5-1, the J gene TRBJ2-1; 13 bases line up with TRBD2. The V and J ends lost 8 bases and 5 bases, in that order; junction bases with no gene match: 13. Looked up from germline, CDR1 is SGHRS and CDR2 is YFSETQ. CDR3 length: 17 amino acids.

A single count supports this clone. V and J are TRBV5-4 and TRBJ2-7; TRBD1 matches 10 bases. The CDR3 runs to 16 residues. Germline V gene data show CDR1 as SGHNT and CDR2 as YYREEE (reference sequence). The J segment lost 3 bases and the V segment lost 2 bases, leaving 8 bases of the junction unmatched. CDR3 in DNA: TGTGCCAGCAGCTTACCGGGACAGGGGACCGACTACGAGCAGTACTTC. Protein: CASSLPGQGTDYEQYF.

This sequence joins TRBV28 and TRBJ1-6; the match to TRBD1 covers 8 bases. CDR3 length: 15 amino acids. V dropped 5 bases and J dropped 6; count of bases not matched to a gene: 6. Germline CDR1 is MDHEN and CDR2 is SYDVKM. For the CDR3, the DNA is TGTGCCAGCAGTGCTGGACAGGGCGGTAATTCACCCCTCCACTTT. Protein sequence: CASSAGQGGNSPLHF.

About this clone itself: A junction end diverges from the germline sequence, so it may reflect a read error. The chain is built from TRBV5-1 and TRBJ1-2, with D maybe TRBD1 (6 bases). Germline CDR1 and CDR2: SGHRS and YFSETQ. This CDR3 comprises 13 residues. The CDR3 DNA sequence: TGTGCCAGCAGCGTACAGGGTTTCTATGGCTACACCTTC. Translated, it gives CASSVQGFYGYTF.

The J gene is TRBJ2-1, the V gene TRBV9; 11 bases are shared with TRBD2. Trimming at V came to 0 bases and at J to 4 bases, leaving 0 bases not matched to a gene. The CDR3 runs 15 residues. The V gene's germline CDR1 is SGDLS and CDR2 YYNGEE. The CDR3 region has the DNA TGTGCCAGCAGCGTAGGACTAGCGGGATACAATGAGCAGTTCTTC. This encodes CASSVGLAGYNEQFF.

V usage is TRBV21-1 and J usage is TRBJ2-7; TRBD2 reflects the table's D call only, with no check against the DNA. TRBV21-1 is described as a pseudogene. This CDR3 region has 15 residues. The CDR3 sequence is CASSKDSGGPYEQYF. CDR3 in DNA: TGTGCCAGCAGCAAAGACTCGGGGGGGCCTTACGAGCAGTACTTC.

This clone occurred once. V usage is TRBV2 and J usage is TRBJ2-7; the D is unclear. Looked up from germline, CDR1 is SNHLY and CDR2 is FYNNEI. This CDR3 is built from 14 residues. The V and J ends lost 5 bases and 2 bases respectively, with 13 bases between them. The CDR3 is CASSSPETTYEQYF. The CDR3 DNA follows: TGTGCCAGCAGTTCCCCTGAAACAACCTACGAGCAGTACTTC.

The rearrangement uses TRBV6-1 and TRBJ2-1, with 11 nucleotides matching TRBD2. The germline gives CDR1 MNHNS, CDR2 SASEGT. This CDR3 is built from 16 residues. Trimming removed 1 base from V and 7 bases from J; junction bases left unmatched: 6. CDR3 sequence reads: CASSEGLAGQGNEQFF. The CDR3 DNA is TGTGCCAGCAGTGAAGGACTAGCGGGACAAGGGAATGAGCAGTTCTTC.

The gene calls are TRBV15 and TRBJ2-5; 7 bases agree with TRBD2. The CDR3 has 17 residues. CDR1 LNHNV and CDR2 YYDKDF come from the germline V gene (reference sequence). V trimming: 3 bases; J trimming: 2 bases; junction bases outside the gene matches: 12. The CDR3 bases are TGTGCCACCAGCAGGTCTATACCGGGAGCGGGACAAGAGACCCAGTACTTC. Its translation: CATSRSIPGAGQETQYF.